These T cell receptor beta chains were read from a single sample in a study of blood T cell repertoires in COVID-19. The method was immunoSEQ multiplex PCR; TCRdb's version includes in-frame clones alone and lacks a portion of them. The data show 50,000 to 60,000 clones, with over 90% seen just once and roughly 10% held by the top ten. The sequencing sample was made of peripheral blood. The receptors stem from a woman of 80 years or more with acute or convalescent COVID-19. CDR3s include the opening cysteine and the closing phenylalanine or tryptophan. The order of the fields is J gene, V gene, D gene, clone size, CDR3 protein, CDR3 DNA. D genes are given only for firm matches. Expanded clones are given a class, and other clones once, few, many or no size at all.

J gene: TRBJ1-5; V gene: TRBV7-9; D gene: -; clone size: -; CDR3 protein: CASSRGPLDSNQPQHF; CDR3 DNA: TGTGCCAGCAGCCGCGGCCCACTTGATAGCAATCAGCCCCAGCATTTT
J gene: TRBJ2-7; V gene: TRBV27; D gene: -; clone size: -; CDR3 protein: CASSSRGSSYEQYF; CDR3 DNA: TGTGCCAGCAGTTCCAGGGGCAGCTCCTACGAGCAGTACTTC
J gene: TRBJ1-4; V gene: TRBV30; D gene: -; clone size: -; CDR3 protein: CAWSRGGGSTNEKLFF; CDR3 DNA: TGTGCCTGGAGTAGAGGCGGGGGCTCGACTAATGAAAAACTGTTTTTT
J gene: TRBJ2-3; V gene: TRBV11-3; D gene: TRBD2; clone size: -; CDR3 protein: CASSPAWSGSIADTQYF; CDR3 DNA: TGTGCCAGCAGCCCCGCTTGGAGCGGGAGTATTGCAGATACGCAGTATTTT
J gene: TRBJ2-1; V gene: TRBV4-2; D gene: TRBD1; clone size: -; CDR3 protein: CASSQPQGDNEQFF; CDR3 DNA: TGTGCCAGCAGCCAACCACAGGGGGACAATGAGCAGTTCTTC
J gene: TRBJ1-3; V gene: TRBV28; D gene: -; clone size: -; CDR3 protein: CASSLPGGPGNTIYF; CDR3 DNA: TGTGCCAGCAGTCTCCCGGGAGGCCCTGGAAACACCATATATTTT
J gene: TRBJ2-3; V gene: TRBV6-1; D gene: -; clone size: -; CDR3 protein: CASSEGTTDTQYF; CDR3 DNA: TGTGCCAGCAGTGAGGGGACTACAGATACGCAGTATTTT
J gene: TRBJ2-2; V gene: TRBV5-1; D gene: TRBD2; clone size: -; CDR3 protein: CASSPQTSSGTGELFF; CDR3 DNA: TGCGCCAGCAGCCCACAGACTAGCAGTGGCACCGGGGAGCTGTTTTTT
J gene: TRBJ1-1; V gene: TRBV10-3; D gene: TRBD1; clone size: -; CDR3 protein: CAISANPGGSTEAFF; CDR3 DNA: TGTGCCATCAGTGCCAACCCAGGGGGCTCAACTGAAGCTTTCTTT
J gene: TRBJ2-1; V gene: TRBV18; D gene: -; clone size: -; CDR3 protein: CASSPGVGGSSYNEQFF; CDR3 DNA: TGTGCCAGCTCACCAGGGGTCGGGGGTAGCTCCTACAATGAGCAGTTCTTC
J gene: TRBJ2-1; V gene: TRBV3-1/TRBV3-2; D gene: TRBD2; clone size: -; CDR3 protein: CASSLSGSTYNEQFF; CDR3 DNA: TGTGCCAGCAGCCTAAGCGGGAGTACATACAATGAGCAGTTCTTC
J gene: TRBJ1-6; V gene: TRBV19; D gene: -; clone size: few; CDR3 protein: CASSPRHENNSPLHF; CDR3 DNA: TGTGCCAGTAGTCCCAGACACGAGAATAATTCACCCCTCCACTTT
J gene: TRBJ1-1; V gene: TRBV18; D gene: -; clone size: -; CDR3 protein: CASSPQEGRNTEAFF; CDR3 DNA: TGTGCCAGCTCACCCCAGGAGGGGAGGAACACTGAAGCTTTCTTT
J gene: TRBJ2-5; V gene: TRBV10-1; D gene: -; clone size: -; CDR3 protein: CAKQTQGRVVETQYF; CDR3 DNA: TGCGCCAAGCAAACCCAGGGCCGGGTCGTAGAGACCCAGTACTTC
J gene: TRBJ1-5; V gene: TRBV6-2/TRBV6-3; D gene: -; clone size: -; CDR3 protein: CASSRTYNSNQPQHF; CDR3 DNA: TGTGCCAGCAGTCGGACATATAATAGCAATCAGCCCCAGCATTTT
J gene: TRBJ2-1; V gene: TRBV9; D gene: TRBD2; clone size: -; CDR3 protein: CASSVGEREYEQFF; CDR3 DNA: TGTGCCAGCAGCGTAGGGGAGCGGGAGTATGAGCAGTTCTTC
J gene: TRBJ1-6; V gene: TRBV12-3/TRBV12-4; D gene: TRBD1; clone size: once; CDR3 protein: CASRDRDSSPLHF; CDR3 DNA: TGTGCCAGCCGGGACAGGGACTCCTCACCCCTCCACTTT
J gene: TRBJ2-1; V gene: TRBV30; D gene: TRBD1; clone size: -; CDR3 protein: CAWMGAGGAYNEQFF; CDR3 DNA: TGTGCCTGGATGGGGGCAGGGGGAGCCTACAATGAGCAGTTCTTC
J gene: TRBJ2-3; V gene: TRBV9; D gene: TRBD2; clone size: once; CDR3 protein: CASSVGLAGGRFSTDTQYF; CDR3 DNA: TGTGCCAGCAGCGTAGGACTAGCGGGAGGGCGCTTCTCTACAGATACGCAGTATTTT
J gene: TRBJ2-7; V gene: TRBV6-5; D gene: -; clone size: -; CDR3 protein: CASSDPRGPYEQYF; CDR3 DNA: TGTGCCAGCAGCGACCCCAGGGGCCCCTACGAGCAGTACTTC
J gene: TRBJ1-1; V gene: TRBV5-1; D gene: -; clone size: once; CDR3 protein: CASSTGPNTEAFF; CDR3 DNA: TGCGCCAGCAGCACAGGGCCCAACACTGAAGCTTTCTTT
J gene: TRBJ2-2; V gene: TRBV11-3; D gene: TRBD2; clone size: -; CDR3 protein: CASSRTSGSRSGELFF; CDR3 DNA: TGTGCCAGCAGCAGGACTAGCGGGAGTCGAAGCGGGGAGCTGTTTTTT
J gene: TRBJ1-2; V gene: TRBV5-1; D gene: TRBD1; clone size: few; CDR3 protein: CASSSEGQVGYTF; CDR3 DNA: TGCGCCAGCAGCTCCGAGGGACAGGTCGGGTACACCTTC
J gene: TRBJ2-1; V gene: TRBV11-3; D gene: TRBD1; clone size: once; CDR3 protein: CASSLDLRQGYNEQFF; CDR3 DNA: TGTGCCAGCAGCTTAGATCTGAGACAGGGCTACAATGAGCAGTTCTTC
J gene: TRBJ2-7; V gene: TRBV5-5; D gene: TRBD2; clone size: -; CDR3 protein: CASSSALPTSSYSYEQYF; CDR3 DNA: TGTGCCAGCAGCTCGGCCCTTCCGACTAGCAGTTACTCCTACGAGCAGTACTTC
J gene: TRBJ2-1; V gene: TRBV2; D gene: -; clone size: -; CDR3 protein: CASSELASSNEQFF; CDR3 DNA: TGTGCCAGCAGTGAACTAGCATCTAGCAATGAGCAGTTCTTC
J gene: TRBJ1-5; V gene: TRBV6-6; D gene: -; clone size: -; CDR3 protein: CASTQGTTPQHF; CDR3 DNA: TGTGCCAGCACCCAGGGGACGACGCCCCAGCATTTT
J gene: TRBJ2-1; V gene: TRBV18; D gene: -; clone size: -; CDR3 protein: CASSPLRGSSYNEQFF; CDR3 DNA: TGTGCCAGCTCACCACTAAGGGGTAGCTCCTACAATGAGCAGTTCTTC
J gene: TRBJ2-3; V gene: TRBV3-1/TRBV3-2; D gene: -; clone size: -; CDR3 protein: CASSQGGGGLGGTQYF; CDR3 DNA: TGTGCCAGCAGCCAAGGAGGTGGCGGACTGGGCGGTACGCAGTATTTT
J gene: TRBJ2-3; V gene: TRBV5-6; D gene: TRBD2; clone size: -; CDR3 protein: CASSLAGSSGGTDTQYF; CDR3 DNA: TGTGCCAGCAGCTTGGCGGGGTCTAGCGGGGGCACAGATACGCAGTATTTT
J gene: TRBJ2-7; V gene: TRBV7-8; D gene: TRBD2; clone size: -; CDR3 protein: CASSSARGLADTYEQYF; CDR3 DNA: TGTGCCAGCAGCTCAGCCCGGGGTCTAGCGGACACCTACGAGCAGTACTTC
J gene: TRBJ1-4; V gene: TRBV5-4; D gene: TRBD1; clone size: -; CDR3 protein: CASSLKTGPGEKLFF; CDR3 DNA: TGTGCCAGCAGCTTAAAGACAGGGCCGGGGGAAAAACTGTTTTTT
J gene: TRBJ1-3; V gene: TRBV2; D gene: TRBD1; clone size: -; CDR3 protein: CASREQGVAGNTIYF; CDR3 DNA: TGTGCCAGCAGAGAACAGGGGGTGGCTGGAAACACCATATATTTT
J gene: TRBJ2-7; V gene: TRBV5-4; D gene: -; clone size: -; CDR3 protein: CASSSGVSYEQYF; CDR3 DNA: TGTGCCAGCAGCTCGGGTGTGTCCTACGAGCAGTACTTC
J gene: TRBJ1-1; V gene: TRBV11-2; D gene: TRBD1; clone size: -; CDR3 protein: CASSFPGGSEAFF; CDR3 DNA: TGTGCCAGCAGCTTCCCAGGGGGCTCTGAAGCTTTCTTT
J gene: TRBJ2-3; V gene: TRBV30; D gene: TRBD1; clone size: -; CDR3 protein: CAWSVDRTITDTQYF; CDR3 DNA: TGTGCCTGGAGTGTGGACAGGACCATCACAGATACGCAGTATTTT
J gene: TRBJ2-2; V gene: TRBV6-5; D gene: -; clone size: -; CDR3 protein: CASSLQGPPGELFF; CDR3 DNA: TGTGCCAGCAGCCTACAGGGTCCGCCCGGGGAGCTGTTTTTT
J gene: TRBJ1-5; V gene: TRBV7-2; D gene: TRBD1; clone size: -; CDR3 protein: CASSFSDRASQPQHF; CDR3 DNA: TGTGCCAGCAGCTTCTCTGACAGGGCAAGCCAGCCCCAGCATTTT
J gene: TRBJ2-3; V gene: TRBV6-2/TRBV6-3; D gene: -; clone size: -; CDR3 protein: CASSYLRTPSHTDTQYF; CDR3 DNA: TGTGCCAGCAGTTACCTAAGGACTCCTTCCCACACAGATACGCAGTATTTT